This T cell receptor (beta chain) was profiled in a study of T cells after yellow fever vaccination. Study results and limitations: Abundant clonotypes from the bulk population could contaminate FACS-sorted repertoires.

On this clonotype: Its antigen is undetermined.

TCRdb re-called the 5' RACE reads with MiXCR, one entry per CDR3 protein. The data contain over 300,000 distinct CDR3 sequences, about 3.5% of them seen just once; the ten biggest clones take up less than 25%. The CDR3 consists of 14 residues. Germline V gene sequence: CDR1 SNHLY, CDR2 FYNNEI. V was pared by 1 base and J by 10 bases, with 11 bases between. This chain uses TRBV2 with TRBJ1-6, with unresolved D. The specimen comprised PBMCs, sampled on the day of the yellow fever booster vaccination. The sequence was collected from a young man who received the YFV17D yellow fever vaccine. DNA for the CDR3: TGTGCCAGCAGTGAAGAGTCGGTCCCCTCACCCCTCCACTTT. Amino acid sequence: CASSEESVPSPLHF.